This T cell receptor beta chain was documented in a study of molecular identifiers for immune sequencing clone quantification. V shed 6 bases and J 3 bases; nucleotides not matched to a gene: 18. Germline-derived CDR1 and CDR2 are SEHNR and FQNEAQ (reference sequence). The CDR3 runs 19 residues. TCRdb redid the calling of the PCR reads with MiXCR, one entry per CDR3 protein. The sample gives about 320,000 distinct CDR3 sequences, around 21% of which show up once; approximately 0.85% is in the top ten. In this sample, this clonotype turned up many times. This receptor was identified in a human donor in good health. Some libraries in this study had Jurkat cell RNA spiked in. The V call is TRBV7-9, the J call TRBJ2-3, with TRBD2 matching over 10 bases. The sequencing sample was made of naive CD8+ T cells from blood, with Jurkat cell RNA spiked in. The subset was: FACS-sorted CD8+CD4-CCR7+CD45RA+ naive T cells. Here the CDR3 reads CASSPRSLAGADRTDTQYF. DNA of the CDR3: TGTGCCAGCAGTCCCAGGTCCCTAGCGGGGGCCGATCGAACAGATACGCAGTATTTT. Drawing the rest from reference TRBV7-9 and TRBJ2-3, the complete variable domain is DTGVSQNPRHKITKRGQNVTFRCDPISEHNRLYWYRQTLGQGPEFLTYFQNEAQLEKSRLLSDRFSAERPKGSFSTLEIQRTEQGDSAMYLCASSPRSLAGADRTDTQYFGPGTRLTVL.